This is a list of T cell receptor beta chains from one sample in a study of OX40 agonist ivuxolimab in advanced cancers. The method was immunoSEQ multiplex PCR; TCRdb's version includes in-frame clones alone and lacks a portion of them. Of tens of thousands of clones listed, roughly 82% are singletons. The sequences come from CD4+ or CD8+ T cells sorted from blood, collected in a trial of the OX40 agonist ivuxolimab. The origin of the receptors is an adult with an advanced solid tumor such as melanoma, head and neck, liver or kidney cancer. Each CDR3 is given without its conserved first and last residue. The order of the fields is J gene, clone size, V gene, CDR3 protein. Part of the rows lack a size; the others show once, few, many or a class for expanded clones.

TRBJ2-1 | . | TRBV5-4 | ASSLTRLAGANEQF
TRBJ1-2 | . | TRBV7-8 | ASSLVPRNYGYT
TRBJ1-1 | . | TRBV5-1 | ASSRYMNTEAF
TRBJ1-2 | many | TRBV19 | ASRTQGDEPYGYT
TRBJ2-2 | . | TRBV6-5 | ASREGGPRDGELF
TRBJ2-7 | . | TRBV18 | ASSPPAASGRLYEQY
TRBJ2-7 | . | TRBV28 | ASRLSASYEQY
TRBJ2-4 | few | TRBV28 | ASSFGRSGRVAGEAKNIQY
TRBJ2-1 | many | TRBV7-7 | ASSPIGQGNEQF
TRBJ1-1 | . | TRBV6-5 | ASSRNPNTEAF
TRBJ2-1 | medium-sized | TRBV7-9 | ASSLSTLWDNEQF
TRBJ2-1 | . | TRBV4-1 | ASSQDPTSGGDSEQF
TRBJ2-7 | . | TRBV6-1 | ASSGAGLAGVNEQY
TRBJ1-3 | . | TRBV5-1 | ASSLPGTSGNTIY
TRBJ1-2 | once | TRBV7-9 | ASSVGSTWGTGGYT
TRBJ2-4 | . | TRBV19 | ASSRGGTGEKNIQY
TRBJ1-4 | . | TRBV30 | AWRKLTGTRGEKLF
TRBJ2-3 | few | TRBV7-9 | ASSLAWLAGEYKTDTQY
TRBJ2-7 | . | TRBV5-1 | ASSSSYEQY
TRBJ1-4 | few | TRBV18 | ASSRSGSGEKLF
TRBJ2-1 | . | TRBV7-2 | ASSLVYRGSYNEQF
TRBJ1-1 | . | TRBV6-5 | ASSYGGTGMAF
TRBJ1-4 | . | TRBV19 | ASSSRGLSLATNEKLF
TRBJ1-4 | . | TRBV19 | ASMGTGKNEKLF
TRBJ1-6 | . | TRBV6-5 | ASSGRRGSPLH
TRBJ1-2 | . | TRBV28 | ASSLKGRYGYT
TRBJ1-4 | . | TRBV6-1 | ASSDGVRGPTAGKLF
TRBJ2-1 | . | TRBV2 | ASRARGASDEQF
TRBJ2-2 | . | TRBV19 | ASRSRQGATGELF
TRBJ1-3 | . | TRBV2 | ASRKTGDSGNTIY
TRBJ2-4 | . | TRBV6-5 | ATREGSGNIQY
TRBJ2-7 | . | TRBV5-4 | ASSSPPRGSPYEQY
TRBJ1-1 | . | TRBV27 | ASSPHKNTEAF
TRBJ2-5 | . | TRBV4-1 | ASSQDDSTGTQY
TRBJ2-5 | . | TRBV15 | ATSRGVASQETQY
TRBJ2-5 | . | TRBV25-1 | ASSDGGQGRQETQY
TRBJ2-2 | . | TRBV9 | ASSLRDRDTGELF
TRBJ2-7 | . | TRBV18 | ASSPAGRVGEQY
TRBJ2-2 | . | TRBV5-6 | ASSSDPGVFVGELF
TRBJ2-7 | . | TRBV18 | ASSPYRDSGAEQY
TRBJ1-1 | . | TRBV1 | TSSHRVGDTEAF